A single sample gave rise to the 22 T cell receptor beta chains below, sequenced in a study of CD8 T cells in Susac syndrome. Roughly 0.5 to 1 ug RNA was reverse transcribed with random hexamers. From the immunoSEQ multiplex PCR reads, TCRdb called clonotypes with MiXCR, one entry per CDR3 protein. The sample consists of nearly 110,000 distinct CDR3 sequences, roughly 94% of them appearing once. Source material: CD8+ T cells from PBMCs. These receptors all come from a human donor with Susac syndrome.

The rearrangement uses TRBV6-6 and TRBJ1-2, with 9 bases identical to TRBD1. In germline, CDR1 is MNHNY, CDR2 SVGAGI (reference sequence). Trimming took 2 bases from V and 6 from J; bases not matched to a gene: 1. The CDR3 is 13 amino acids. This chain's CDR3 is CASSYDRGNGYTF. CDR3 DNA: TGTGCCAGCAGTTACGACAGGGGGAATGGCTACACCTTC.

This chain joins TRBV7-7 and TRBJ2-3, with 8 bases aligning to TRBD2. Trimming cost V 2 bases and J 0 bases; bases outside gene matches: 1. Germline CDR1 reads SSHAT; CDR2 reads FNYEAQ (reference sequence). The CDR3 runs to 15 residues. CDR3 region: CASSLSSGSTDTQYF. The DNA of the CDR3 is TGTGCCAGCAGCTTATCTAGCGGGAGCACAGATACGCAGTATTTT.

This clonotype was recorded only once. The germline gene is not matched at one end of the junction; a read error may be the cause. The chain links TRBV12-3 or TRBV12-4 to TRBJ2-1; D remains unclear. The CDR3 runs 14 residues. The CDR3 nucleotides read TGTGCCAGCAGTCCCAGCCGCTCCTTCAATGAGCAGTTCTTC. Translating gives CASSPSRSFNEQFF.

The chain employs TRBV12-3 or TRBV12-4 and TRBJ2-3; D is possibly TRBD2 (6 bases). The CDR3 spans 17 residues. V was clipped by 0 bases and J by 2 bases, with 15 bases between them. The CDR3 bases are TGTGCCAGCAGTTTAGCTTGGGGCGGGGTCTCCACAGATACGCAGTATTTT. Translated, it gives CASSLAWGGVSTDTQYF.

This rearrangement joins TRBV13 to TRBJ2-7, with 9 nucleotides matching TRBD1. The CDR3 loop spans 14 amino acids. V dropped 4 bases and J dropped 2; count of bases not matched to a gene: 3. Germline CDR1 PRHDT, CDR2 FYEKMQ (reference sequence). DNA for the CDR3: TGTGCCAGCAGCTCCCGACAGGGGGCCTACGAGCAGTACTTC. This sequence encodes CASSSRQGAYEQYF.

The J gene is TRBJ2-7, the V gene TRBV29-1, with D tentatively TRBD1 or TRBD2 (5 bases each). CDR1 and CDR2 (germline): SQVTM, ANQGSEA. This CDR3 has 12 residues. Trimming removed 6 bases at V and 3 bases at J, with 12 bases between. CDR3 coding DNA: TGCAGCGTACCCGGGACGGGCTACGAGCAGTACTTC. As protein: CSVPGTGYEQYF.

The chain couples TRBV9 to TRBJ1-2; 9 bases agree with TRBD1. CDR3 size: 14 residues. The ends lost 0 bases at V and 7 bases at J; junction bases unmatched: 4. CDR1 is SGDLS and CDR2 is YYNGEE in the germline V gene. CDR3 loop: CASSVDRGPAGYTF. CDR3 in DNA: TGTGCCAGCAGCGTAGACAGGGGGCCCGCTGGCTACACCTTC.

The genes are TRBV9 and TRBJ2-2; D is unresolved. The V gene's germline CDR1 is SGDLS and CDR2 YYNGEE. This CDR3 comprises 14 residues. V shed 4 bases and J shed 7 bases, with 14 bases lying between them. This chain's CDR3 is CASSYSAGYGELFF. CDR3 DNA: TGTGCCAGCAGCTACTCAGCAGGTTACGGGGAGCTGTTTTTT.

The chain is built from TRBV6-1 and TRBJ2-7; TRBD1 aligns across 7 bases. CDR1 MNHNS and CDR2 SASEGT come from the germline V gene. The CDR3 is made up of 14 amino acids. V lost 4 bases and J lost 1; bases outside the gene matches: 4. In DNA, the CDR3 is TGTGCCAGCAGTGGGGGCAGGGGGTCCTACGAGCAGTACTTC. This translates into CASSGGRGSYEQYF.

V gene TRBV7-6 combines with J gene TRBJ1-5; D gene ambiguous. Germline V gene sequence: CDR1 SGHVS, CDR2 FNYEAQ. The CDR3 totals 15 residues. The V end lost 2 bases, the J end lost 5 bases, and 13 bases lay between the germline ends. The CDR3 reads CASSLSLNRDQPQHF. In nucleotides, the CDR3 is TGTGCCAGCAGCTTATCCCTCAATAGGGATCAGCCCCAGCATTTT.

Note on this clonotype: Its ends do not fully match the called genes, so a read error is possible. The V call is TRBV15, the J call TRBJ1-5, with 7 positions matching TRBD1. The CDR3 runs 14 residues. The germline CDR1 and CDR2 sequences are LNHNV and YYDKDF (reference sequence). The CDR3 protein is CATRGGGRNQPQHF. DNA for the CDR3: TGTGCTACCAGGGGGGGCGGGAGAAATCAGCCCCAGCATTTT.

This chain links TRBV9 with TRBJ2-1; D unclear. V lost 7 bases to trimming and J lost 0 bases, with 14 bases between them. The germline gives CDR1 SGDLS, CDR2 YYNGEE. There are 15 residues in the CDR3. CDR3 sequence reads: CASGRPTGSYNEQFF. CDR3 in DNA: TGTGCCAGCGGCCGCCCTACCGGCTCCTACAATGAGCAGTTCTTC.

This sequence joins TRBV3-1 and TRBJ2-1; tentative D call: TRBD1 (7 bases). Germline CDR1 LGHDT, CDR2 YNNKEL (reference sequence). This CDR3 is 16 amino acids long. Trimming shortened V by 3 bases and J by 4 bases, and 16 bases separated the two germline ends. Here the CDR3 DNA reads TGTGCCAGCAGCCAGACGGGGGACAGCCGATACAATGAGCAGTTCTTC. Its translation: CASSQTGDSRYNEQFF.

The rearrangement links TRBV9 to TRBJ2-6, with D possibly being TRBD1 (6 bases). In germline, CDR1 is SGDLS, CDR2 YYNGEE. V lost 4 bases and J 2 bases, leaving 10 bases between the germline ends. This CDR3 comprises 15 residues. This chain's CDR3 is CASSPPGAGANVLTF. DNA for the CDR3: TGTGCCAGCAGCCCTCCAGGGGCTGGGGCCAACGTCCTGACTTTC.

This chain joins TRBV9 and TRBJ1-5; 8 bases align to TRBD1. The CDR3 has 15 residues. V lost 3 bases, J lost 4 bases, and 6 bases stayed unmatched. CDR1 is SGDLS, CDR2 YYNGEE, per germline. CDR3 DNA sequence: TGTGCCAGCAGCGGATCGGGACAGGTTAATCAGCCCCAGCATTTT. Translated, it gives CASSGSGQVNQPQHF.

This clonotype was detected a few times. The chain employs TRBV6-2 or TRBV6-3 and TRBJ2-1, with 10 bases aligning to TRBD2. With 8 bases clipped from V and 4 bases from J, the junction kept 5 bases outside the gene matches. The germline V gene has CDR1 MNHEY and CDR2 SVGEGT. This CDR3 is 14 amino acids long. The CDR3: CASSSGGLYNEQFF. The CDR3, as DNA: TGTGCCAGCTCTAGCGGGGGACTTTACAATGAGCAGTTCTTC.

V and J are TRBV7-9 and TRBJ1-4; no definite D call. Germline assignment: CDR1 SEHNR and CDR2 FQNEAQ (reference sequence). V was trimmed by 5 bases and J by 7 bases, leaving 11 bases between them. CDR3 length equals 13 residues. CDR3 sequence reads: CASSPWGGEKLFF. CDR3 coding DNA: TGTGCCAGCAGCCCCTGGGGTGGTGAAAAACTGTTTTTT.

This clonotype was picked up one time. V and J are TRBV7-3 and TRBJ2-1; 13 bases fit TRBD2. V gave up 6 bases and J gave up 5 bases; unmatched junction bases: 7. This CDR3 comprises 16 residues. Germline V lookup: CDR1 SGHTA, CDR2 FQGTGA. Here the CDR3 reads CASSYLLAGGHNEQFF. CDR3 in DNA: TGTGCCAGCAGTTACTTACTAGCGGGGGGGCACAATGAGCAGTTCTTC.

CDR3 DNA sequence: TGTGCCAGCTCACCTCCTCAGGCGGCCGGAGGCTACACCTTC. It specifies CASSPPQAAGGYTF. The chain is built from TRBV18 and TRBJ1-2; D ambiguous. The V end was cut by 3 bases, the J end by 8 bases, with 16 bases between. The CDR3 totals 14 residues. Germline V gene sequence: CDR1 KGHSH, CDR2 LQKENI.

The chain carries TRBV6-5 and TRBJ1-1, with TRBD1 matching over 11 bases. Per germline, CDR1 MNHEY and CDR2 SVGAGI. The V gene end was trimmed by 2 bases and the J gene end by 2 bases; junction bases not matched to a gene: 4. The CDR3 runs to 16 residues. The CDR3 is CASSYLRTGGNTEAFF. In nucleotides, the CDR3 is TGTGCCAGCAGTTACCTCCGGACAGGGGGCAACACTGAAGCTTTCTTT.

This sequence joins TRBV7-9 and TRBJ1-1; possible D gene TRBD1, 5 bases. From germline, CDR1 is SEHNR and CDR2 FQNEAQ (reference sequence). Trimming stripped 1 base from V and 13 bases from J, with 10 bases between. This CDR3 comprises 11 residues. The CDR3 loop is CASSLEGRGFF. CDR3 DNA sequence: TGTGCCAGCAGCTTAGAGGGGAGAGGTTTCTTT.

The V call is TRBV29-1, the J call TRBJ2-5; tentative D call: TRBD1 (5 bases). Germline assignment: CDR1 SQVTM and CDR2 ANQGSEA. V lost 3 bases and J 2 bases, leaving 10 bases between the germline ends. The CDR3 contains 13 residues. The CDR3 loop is CSVENRHQETQYF. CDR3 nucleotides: TGCAGCGTTGAGAACAGGCATCAAGAGACCCAGTACTTC.